Following are 17 T cell receptor beta chains from one sample sequenced in a study of CD8 T cells in ankylosing spondylitis. For these TCRs, the target antigens are not known. One entry per CDR3 protein results from TCRdb running MiXCR on the 5' RACE reads. The sample contains a few hundred thousand distinct CDR3 sequences, 18% of which appear only once. Study-level points and caveats: One TCR beta motif, made up of eight highly homologous variants, appeared characteristic of ankylosing spondylitis blood.

Material for sequencing was blood, either unsorted or a sorted T cell fraction (not recorded which). Receptors originate from a male donor with ankylosing spondylitis.

This clonotype was counted between two and nine times. The chain couples TRBV5-5 to TRBJ2-1; D not certain. Trimming stripped 7 bases from V and 6 bases from J, with 8 bases between. Germline-derived CDR1 and CDR2 are SGHKS and YYEKEE (reference sequence). The CDR3 loop spans 11 amino acids. CDR3 DNA: TGTGCCAGCGAGAGGTTCAATGAGCAGTTCTTC. It is translated as CASERFNEQFF.

This clonotype was recorded a few times. The V gene is TRBV9, the J gene TRBJ1-1, with D uncertain. Trimming took 0 bases from V and 6 from J, leaving 9 bases between them. The V gene's germline CDR1 is SGDLS and CDR2 YYNGEE. The CDR3 length is 13 residues. The DNA of the CDR3 is TGTGCCAGCAGCGTAGACGGGAGGGCTGAAGCTTTCTTT. Translation gives CASSVDGRAEAFF.

This chain uses TRBV5-1 with TRBJ2-7; tentatively, D is TRBD1 (5 bases). CDR3 size: 14 residues. From germline, CDR1 is SGHRS and CDR2 YFSETQ. V was cut by 4 bases and J by 3 bases, with 14 bases left in between. The CDR3 DNA is TGCGCCAGCAGCAACCTAGGACACGGCTACGAGCAGTACTTC. This encodes CASSNLGHGYEQYF.

This rearrangement joins TRBV27 to TRBJ1-1; TRBD1 aligns across 8 bases. V lost 9 bases and J lost 2; bases outside the gene matches: 8. Per germline, CDR1 MNHEY and CDR2 SMNVEV (reference sequence). The CDR3 is 14 amino acids. CDR3 DNA: TGTGCCAGTTACACAGGGGGAGGAAACACTGAAGCTTTCTTT. Its translation: CASYTGGGNTEAFF.

This rearrangement joins TRBV4-3 to TRBJ2-7, with 10 bases matching TRBD1. The CDR3 is 17 amino acids. With 0 bases clipped from V and 6 bases from J, the junction kept 11 bases outside the gene matches. Germline lookup yields CDR1 LGHNA and CDR2 YSLEER. The CDR3 sequence: CASSQDTSSGQGTEQYF. Written as DNA, the CDR3 is TGCGCCAGCAGCCAAGATACCTCTTCGGGACAGGGGACCGAGCAGTACTTC.

This clonotype came up a few times. The chain recombines TRBV2 with TRBJ1-5; possibly TRBD1 for D (5 bases). The CDR3 length is 17 residues. Between the trimmed V and J ends, which lost 1 base and 2 bases, there was a span of 15 bases. CDR1 and CDR2 (germline): SNHLY, FYNNEI. DNA for the CDR3: TGTGCCAGCAGTGAAGACGGACAAAATCAGGGCAATCAGCCCCAGCATTTT. It yields the protein CASSEDGQNQGNQPQHF. Variable domain in full (rest from reference TRBV2 and TRBJ1-5): EPEVTQTPSHQVTQMGQEVILRCVPISNHLYFYWYRQILGQKVEFLVSFYNNEISEKSEIFDDQFSVERPDGSNFTLKIRSTKLEDSAMYFCASSEDGQNQGNQPQHFGDGTRLSIL.

V is TRBV6-2 or TRBV6-3 and J is TRBJ1-4, with TRBD1 matching over 9 bases. Germline CDR1 and CDR2: MNHEY and SVGEGT. V was pared by 7 bases and J by 0 bases, with 9 bases of the junction left unmatched. The CDR3 covers 17 residues. CDR3 in amino acids: CASNQRTGEATNEKLFF. The CDR3 DNA sequence: TGTGCCAGCAACCAGCGGACAGGGGAAGCAACTAATGAAAAACTGTTTTTT.

This clonotype was seen many times. The rearrangement links TRBV25-1 to TRBJ2-7; D may correspond to TRBD1 or TRBD2 (5 bases each). The CDR3 spans 15 residues. V shed 0 bases and J shed 3 bases, with 12 bases lying between them. Germline V lookup: CDR1 MGHDK, CDR2 SYGVNS. CDR3 protein: CASSEYATGHYEQYF. The CDR3 coding sequence is TGTGCCAGCAGTGAATATGCAACGGGGCACTACGAGCAGTACTTC.

This clonotype occurred many times. The rearrangement links TRBV12-3 or TRBV12-4 to TRBJ2-3; 11 positions match TRBD1. V trimming: 5 bases; J trimming: 0 bases; junction bases outside the gene matches: 13. The CDR3 totals 19 residues. The CDR3 loop reads CASSPRPGTGGHSTDTQYF. The CDR3 DNA sequence: TGTGCCAGCAGTCCCCGTCCCGGGACAGGGGGACACAGCACAGATACGCAGTATTTT.

This clonotype appeared a few times. The gene calls are TRBV4-1 and TRBJ2-2; D gene ambiguous. The V and J ends lost 3 bases and 3 bases respectively, with 11 bases between them. This CDR3 has 15 amino acids. Germline values: CDR1 MGHRA, CDR2 YSYEKL. The CDR3 loop reads CASSQGWSDTGELFF. The CDR3 DNA is TGCGCCAGCAGCCAGGGGTGGTCAGACACCGGGGAGCTGTTTTTT.

This clonotype was detected many times. The chain uses TRBV5-1 and TRBJ2-7; TRBD2 aligns across 8 bases. Per germline, CDR1 SGHRS and CDR2 YFSETQ. V lost 0 bases, J lost 0 bases, and 5 bases stayed unmatched. CDR3 size: 16 residues. For the CDR3, the DNA is TGCGCCAGCAGCTTGGAATATCGGGGGGGCTCCTACGAGCAGTACTTC. This codes for CASSLEYRGGSYEQYF. Drawing the rest from reference TRBV5-1 and TRBJ2-7, the complete variable domain is KAGVTQTPRYLIKTRGQQVTLSCSPISGHRSVSWYQQTPGQGLQFLFEYFSETQRNKGNFPGRFSGRQFSNSRSEMNVSTLELGDSALYLCASSLEYRGGSYEQYFGPGTRLTVT.

CDR3 region: CASSGGDRSPLHF. The CDR3 DNA is TGTGCCAGCTCGGGGGGCGATCGGTCACCCCTCCACTTT. The chain has TRBV7-9 and TRBJ1-6, with D possibly being TRBD1 (6 bases). Germline V gene data show CDR1 as SEHNR and CDR2 as FQNEAQ (reference sequence). This CDR3 contains 13 residues. Trimming stripped 8 bases from V and 10 bases from J, with 15 bases between. The variable domain in full, with the rest retrieved from reference TRBV7-9 and TRBJ1-6, is DTGVSQNPRHKITKRGQNVTFRCDPISEHNRLYWYRQTLGQGPEFLTYFQNEAQLEKSRLLSDRFSAERPKGSFSTLEIQRTEQGDSAMYLCASSGGDRSPLHFGNGTRLTVT.

This clonotype was seen a handful of times. A junction boundary mismatches the germline segment, possibly from a read error. The chain is built from TRBV6-5 and TRBJ2-7; TRBD1 aligns across 9 bases. In germline, CDR1 is MNHEY, CDR2 SVGAGI. The CDR3 contains 14 residues. The CDR3 nucleotides are TGTTCCAGCAGTTACGGGGGACAGGGCTACGAGCAGTACTTC. This encodes CSSSYGGQGYEQYF.

This clonotype was observed a handful of times. The CDR3 loop is CAITSDRGIDQPQHF. The CDR3 coding sequence is TGTGCCATCACTTCGGACAGGGGGATAGATCAGCCCCAGCATTTT. The chain recombines TRBV10-3 with TRBJ1-5; 10 positions agree with TRBD1. This CDR3 region has 15 residues. In germline, CDR1 is ENHRY, CDR2 SYGVKD. Trimming at V came to 7 bases and at J to 5 bases, leaving 8 bases not matched to a gene.

The sample holds a few counts of this clonotype. The J gene is TRBJ2-7, the V gene TRBV9; TRBD1 might be the D (6 bases). CDR3 length equals 16 residues. V was trimmed by 3 bases and J by 1 base, leaving 17 bases between them. Germline CDR1 is SGDLS and CDR2 is YYNGEE. CDR3 sequence: CASSERQEDNSYEQYF. The DNA of the CDR3 is TGTGCCAGCAGCGAAAGACAGGAAGACAATTCCTACGAGCAGTACTTC.

This clonotype was detected only a few times. V is TRBV29-1 and J is TRBJ2-1; either TRBD1 or TRBD2 may fit D (5 bases each). Germline V lookup: CDR1 SQVTM, CDR2 ANQGSEA. The CDR3 is made up of 10 amino acids. Trimming removed 4 bases at V and 12 bases at J, with 10 bases between. The CDR3 loop is CSVARDGQFF. DNA of the CDR3: TGCAGCGTTGCCCGGGACGGGCAGTTCTTC.

This clonotype was observed a handful of times. The chain combines TRBV2 with TRBJ1-2; D is possibly TRBD1 (6 bases). The CDR3 has 15 amino acids. Germline V gene data show CDR1 as SNHLY and CDR2 as FYNNEI. Trimming took 7 bases from V and 1 from J, leaving 16 bases between them. The CDR3 protein is CASIGEAGDNYGYTF. CDR3 bases: TGTGCCAGCATCGGAGAGGCAGGGGATAACTATGGCTACACCTTC.